The clone carrying this TCR beta chain was counted a few times. Its antigen remains unidentified. Arm-PCR of CDR3 regions with iRepertoire HTBI primers generated TCR beta libraries. TCRdb reprocessed the multiplex PCR reads with MiXCR, giving one entry per CDR3 protein. The sample has around 230,000 distinct CDR3 sequences, about 16% seen once. This entry comes from a study of regulatory T cells in long-lasting Graves disease. The study, taken as a whole, reports: New patients shared about a thousand public clonotypes, fewer than the 2,500 to 3,500 shared by persistent patients.

The CDR3 contains 14 residues. CDR1 SQVTM and CDR2 ANQGSEA come from the germline V gene. Stated time point: newly diagnosed GD, antithyroid drugs for less than 3 months. PBMC-derived RNA was used for the TCR library. The rearrangement joins TRBV29-1 to TRBJ2-1; the match to TRBD2 covers 7 bases. Gene TRBJ2-3 matches the end of the DNA better, so the J call may be wrong. Sequencing used peripheral blood mononuclear cells (PBMCs), obtained at new diagnosis, from a patient treated with antithyroid drugs. The sequence was collected from a female donor with Graves disease. CDR3 amino acids: CSSTRWAGADTQYF. For the CDR3, the DNA is TGCAGCTCCACGAGGTGGGCGGGGGCAGATACGCAGTATTTT.